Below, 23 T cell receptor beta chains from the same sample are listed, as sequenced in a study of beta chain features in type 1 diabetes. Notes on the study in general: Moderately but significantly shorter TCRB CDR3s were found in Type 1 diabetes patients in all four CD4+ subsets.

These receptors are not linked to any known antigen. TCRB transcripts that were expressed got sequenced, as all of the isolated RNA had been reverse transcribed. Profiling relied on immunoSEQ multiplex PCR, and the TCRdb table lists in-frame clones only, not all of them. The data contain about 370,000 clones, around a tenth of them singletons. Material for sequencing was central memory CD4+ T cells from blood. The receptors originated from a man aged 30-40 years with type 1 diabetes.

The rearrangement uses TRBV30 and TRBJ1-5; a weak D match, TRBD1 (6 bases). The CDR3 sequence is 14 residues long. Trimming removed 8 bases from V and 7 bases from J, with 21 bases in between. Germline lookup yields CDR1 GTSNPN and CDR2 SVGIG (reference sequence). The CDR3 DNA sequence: TGTGCCAGTAGTATCAGGGGCAGCGGGCAGCCCCAGCATTTT. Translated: CASSIRGSGQPQHF.

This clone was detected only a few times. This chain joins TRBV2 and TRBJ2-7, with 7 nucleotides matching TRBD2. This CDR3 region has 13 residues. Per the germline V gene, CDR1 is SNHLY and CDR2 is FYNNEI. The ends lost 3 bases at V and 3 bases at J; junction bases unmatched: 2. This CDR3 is CASSEGGIYEQYF. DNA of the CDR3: TGTGCCAGCAGTGAGGGGGGGATCTACGAGCAGTACTTC.

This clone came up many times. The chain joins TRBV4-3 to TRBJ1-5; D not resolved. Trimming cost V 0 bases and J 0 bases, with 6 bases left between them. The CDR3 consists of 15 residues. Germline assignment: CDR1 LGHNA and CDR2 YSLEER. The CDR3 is CASSQDGHSNQPQHF. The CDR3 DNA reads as TGCGCCAGCAGCCAAGACGGGCATAGCAATCAGCCCCAGCATTTT.

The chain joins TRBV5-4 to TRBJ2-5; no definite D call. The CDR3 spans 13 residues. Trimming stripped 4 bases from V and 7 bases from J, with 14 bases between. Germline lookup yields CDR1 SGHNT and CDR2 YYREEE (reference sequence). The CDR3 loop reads CASSQDPVPTQYF. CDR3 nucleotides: TGTGCCAGCAGCCAAGATCCTGTACCGACCCAGTACTTC.

The CDR3 sequence: CASSLGTDINQPQHF. CDR3 bases: TGCGCCAGCAGCTTGGGGACAGATATCAATCAGCCCCAGCATTTT. This chain links TRBV5-1 with TRBJ1-5, with D possibly TRBD1 on 6 matching bases. V was pared by 0 bases and J by 3 bases, with 10 bases between. Germline values: CDR1 SGHRS, CDR2 YFSETQ. This CDR3 region has 15 residues.

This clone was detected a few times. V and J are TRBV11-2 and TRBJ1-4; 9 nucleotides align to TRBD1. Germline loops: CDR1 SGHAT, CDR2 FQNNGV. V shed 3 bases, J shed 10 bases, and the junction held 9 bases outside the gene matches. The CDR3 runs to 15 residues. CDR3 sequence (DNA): TGTGCCAGCAGCTTGGGCACAGGGGGCTCAGGAAAACTGTTTTTT. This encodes CASSLGTGGSGKLFF. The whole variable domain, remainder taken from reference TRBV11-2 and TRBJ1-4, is EAGVAQSPRYKIIEKRQSVAFWCNPISGHATLYWYQQILGQGPKLLIQFQNNGVVDDSQLPKDRFSAERLKGVDSTLKIQPAKLEDSAVYLCASSLGTGGSGKLFFGSGTQLSVL.

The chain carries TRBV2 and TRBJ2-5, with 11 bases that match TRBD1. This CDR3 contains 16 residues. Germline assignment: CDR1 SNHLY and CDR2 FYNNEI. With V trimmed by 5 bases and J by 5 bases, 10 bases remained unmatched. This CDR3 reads CASSFGQGATWETQYF. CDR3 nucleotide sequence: TGTGCCAGCAGTTTCGGACAGGGGGCGACCTGGGAGACCCAGTACTTC.

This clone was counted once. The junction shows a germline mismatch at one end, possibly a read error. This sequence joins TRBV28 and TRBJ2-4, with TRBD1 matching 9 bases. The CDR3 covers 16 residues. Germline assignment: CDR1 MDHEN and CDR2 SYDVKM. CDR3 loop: CANSVPGQGAKNIQYF. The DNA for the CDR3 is TGTGCCAACAGTGTTCCGGGACAGGGAGCCAAAAACATTCAGTACTTC. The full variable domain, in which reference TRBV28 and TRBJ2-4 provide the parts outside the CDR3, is DVKVTQSSRYLVKRTGEKVFLECVQDMDHENMFWYRQDPGLGLRLIYFSYDVKMKEKGDIPEGYSVSREKKERFSLILESASTNQTSMYLCANSVPGQGAKNIQYFGAGTRLSVL.

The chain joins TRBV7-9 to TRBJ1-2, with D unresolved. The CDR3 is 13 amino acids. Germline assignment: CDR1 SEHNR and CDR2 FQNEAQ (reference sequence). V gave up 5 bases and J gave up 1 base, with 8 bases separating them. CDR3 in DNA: TGTGCCAGCAGCCCGGACGTTAACTATGGCTACACCTTC. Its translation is CASSPDVNYGYTF.

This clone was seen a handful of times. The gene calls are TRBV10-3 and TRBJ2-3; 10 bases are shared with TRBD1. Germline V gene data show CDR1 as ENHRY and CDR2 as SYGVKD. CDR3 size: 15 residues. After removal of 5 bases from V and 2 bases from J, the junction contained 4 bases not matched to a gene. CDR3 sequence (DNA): TGTGCCATCAGTCCGGGACAGGGGATCACAGATACGCAGTATTTT. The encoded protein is CAISPGQGITDTQYF.

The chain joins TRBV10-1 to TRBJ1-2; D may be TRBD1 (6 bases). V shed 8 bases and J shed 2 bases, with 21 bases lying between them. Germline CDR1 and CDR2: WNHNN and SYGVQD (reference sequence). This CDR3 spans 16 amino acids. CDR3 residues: CASQRTATSLNYGYTF. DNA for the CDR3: TGCGCCAGCCAAAGGACAGCTACGTCTTTAAACTATGGCTACACCTTC.

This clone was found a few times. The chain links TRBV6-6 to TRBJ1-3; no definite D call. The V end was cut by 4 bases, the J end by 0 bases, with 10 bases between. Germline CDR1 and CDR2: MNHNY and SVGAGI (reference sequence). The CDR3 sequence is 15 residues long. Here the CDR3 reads CASSSQSHSGNTIYF. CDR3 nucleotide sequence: TGTGCCAGCAGTTCCCAATCACACTCTGGAAACACCATATATTTT.

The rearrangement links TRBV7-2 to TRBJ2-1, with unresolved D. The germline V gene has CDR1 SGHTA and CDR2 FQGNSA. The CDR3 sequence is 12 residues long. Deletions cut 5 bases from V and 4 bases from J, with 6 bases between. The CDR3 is CASSQPYNEQFF. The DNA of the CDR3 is TGTGCCAGCAGCCAACCTTACAATGAGCAGTTCTTC.

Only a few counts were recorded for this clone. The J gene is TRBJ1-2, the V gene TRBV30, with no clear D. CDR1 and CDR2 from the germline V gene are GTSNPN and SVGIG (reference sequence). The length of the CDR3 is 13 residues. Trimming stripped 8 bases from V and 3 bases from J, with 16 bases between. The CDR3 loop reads CASSPSRDYGYTF. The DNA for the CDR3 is TGTGCCAGCAGCCCATCCCGGGACTATGGCTACACCTTC.

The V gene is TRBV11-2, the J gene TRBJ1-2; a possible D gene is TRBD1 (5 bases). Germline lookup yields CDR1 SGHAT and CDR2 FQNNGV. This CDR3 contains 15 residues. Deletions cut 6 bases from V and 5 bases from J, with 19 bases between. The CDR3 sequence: CASSPVRGVDYGYTF. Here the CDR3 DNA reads TGTGCCAGCAGTCCAGTAAGAGGGGTGGATTATGGCTACACCTTC.

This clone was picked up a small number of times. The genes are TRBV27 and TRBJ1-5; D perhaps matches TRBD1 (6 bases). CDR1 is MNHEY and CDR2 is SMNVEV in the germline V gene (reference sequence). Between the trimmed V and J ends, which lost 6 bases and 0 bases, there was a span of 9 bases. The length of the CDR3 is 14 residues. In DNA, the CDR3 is TGTGCCAGCAGGGGGGCGTATAGCAATCAGCCCCAGCATTTT. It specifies CASRGAYSNQPQHF.

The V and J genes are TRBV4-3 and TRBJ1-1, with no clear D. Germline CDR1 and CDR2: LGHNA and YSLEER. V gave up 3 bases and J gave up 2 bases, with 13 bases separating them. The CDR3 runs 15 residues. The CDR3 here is CASSHEAGTNTEAFF. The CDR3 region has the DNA TGCGCCAGCAGCCACGAGGCGGGAACCAACACTGAAGCTTTCTTT.

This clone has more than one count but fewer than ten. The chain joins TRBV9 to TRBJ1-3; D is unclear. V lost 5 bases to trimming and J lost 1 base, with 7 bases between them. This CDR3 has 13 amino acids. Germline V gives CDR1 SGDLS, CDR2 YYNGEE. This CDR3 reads CASRDGSGNTIYF. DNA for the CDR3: TGTGCCAGCAGGGACGGGTCTGGAAACACCATATATTTT.

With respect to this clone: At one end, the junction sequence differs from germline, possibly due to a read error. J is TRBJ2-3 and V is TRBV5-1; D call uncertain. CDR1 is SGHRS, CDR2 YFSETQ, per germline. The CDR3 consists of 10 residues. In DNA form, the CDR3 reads TGCGCCAGCAGCATAGATACGCAGTATTTT. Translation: CASSIDTQYF. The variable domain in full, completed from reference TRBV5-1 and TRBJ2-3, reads KAGVTQTPRYLIKTRGQQVTLSCSPISGHRSVSWYQQTPGQGLQFLFEYFSETQRNKGNFPGRFSGRQFSNSRSEMNVSTLELGDSALYLCASSIDTQYFGPGTRLTVL.

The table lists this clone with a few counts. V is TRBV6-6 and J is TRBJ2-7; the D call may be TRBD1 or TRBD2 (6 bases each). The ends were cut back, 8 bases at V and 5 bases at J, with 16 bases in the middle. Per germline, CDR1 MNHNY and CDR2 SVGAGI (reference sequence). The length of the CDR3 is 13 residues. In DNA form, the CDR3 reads TGTGCCAGCCTCGTCGGGGGCATCAACGAGCAGTACTTC. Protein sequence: CASLVGGINEQYF.

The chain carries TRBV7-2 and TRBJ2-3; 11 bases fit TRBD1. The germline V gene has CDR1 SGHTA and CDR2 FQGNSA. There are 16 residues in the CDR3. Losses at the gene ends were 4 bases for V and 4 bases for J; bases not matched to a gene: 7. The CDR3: CASSSQPGQGADTQYF. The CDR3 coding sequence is TGTGCCAGCAGCTCCCAACCGGGACAGGGGGCAGATACGCAGTATTTT.

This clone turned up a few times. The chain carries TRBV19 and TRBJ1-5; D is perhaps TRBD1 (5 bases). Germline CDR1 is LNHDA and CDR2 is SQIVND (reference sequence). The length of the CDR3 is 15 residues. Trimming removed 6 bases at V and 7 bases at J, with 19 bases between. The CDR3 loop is CASRQRQGFYQPQHF. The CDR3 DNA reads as TGTGCCAGTAGACAACGTCAGGGCTTCTACCAGCCCCAGCATTTT.

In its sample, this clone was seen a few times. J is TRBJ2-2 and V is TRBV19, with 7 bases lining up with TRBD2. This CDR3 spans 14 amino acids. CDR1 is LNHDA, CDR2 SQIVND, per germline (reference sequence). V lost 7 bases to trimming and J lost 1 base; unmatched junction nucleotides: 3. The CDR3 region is CASNKRGNTGELFF. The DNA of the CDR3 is TGTGCCAGTAATAAGCGGGGGAACACCGGGGAGCTGTTTTTT. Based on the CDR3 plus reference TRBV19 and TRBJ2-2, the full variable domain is DGGITQSPKYLFRKEGQNVTLSCEQNLNHDAMYWYRQDPGQGLRLIYYSQIVNDFQKGDIAEGYSVSREKKESFPLTVTSAQKNPTAFYLCASNKRGNTGELFFGEGSRLTVL.